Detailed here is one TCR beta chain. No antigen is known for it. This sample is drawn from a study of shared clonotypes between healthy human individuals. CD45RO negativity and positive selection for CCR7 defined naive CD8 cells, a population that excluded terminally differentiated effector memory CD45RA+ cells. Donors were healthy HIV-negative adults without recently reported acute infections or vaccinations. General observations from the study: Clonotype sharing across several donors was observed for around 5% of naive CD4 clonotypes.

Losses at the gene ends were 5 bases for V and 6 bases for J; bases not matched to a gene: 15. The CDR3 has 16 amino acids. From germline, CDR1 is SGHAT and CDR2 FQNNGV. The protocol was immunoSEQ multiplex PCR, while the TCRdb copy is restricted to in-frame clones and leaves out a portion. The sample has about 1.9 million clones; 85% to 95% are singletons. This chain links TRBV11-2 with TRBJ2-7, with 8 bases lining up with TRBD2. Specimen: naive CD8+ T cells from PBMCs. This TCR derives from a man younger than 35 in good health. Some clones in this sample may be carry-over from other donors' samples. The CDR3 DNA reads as TGTGCCAGCAGCCCCGGGGGGGCAGGGAATCCCTCCGAGCAGTACTTC. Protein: CASSPGGAGNPSEQYF. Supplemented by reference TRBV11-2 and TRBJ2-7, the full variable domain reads EAGVAQSPRYKIIEKRQSVAFWCNPISGHATLYWYQQILGQGPKLLIQFQNNGVVDDSQLPKDRFSAERLKGVDSTLKIQPAKLEDSAVYLCASSPGGAGNPSEQYFGPGTRLTVT.